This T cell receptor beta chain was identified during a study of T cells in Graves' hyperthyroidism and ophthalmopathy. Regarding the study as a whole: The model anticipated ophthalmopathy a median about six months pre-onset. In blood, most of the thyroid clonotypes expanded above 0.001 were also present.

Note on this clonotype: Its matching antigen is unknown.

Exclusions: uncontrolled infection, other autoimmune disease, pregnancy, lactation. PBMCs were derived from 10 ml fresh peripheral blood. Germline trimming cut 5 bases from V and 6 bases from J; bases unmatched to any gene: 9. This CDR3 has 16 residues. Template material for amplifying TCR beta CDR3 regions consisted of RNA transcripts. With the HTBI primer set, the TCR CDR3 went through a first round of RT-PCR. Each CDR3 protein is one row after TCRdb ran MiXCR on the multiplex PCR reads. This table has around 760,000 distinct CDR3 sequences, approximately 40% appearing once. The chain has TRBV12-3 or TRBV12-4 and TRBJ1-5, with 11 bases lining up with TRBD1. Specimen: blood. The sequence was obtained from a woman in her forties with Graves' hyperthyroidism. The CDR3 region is CASSPTGQGATQPQHF. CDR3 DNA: TGTGCCAGCAGTCCAACAGGACAGGGGGCGACTCAGCCCCAGCATTTT.